This entry lists 2 T cell receptor beta chains sequenced from one sample in a study of tumor-infiltrating lymphocytes in primary liver carcinoma. Production of TCR beta cDNA used around 500 ng total RNA together with a constant-region primer. Modified slightly, ARM-PCR produced TCR beta libraries over three nested multiplex PCR rounds. TRBV1-TRBV30 forward and Cbeta reverse primers drove the first two approximately 10-cycle rounds. TCRdb re-called the multiplex PCR reads with MiXCR, one entry per CDR3 protein. The sample shows 300,000 to 350,000 distinct CDR3 sequences, almost 60% of them seen only once. Both blood RNA, taken from unsorted whole blood, and germline DNA were extracted. The sample consisted of peripheral blood. The receptors were sampled from a woman aged 25 to 39 with primary liver carcinoma and hepatitis B virus infection.

Of note for this clonotype: A much larger clone is a single base away; this may be a read error. V is TRBV12-3 or TRBV12-4 and J is TRBJ1-3; D is unresolved. The CDR3 is 11 residues long. Trimming left V 10 bases short and J 6 bases short, with 10 bases between. CDR3 nucleotide sequence: TGTGCCATCAGCCCTAAAAACACCATATATTTT. It is translated as CAISPKNTIYF.

This clonotype has at least ten counts. The chain carries TRBV6-5 and TRBJ1-3; TRBD1 matches at 7 bases. In germline, CDR1 is MNHEY, CDR2 SVGAGI. The CDR3 contains 16 residues. Trimming removed 2 bases from V and 0 bases from J; junction bases left unmatched: 4. CDR3 region: CASSYADRFSGNTIYF. The CDR3 DNA is TGTGCCAGCAGTTACGCGGACAGGTTCTCTGGAAACACCATATATTTT.